This T cell receptor beta chain emerged from a study of T cells in Graves' hyperthyroidism and ophthalmopathy. TCR beta CDR3 region amplification was performed from RNA transcripts. HTBI primers were employed in a first-round RT-PCR of the TCR CDR3. In TCRdb, the multiplex PCR reads were re-called with MiXCR into one record per CDR3 protein. This sample carries about 500,000 distinct CDR3 sequences, around 15% of them seen once, and the ten largest clones take approximately 20%. Newly diagnosed hyperthyroidism, duration under 2 months, in patients aged 18 to 65. Researchers barred patients who had uncontrolled infection, other autoimmune disease, pregnancy or lactation. PBMCs came from 10 ml fresh peripheral blood. This clonotype was seen at least ten times. What it binds is not known. General study results and limits: Separating ophthalmopathy from stable hyperthyroidism was achieved by a 13 V-J model.

CDR1 and CDR2 (germline): SGHTA, FQGNSA. V shed 5 bases, J shed 5 bases, and the junction held 20 bases outside the gene matches. The length of the CDR3 is 19 residues. The TCR comes from a woman between 18 and 30 years old with Graves' hyperthyroidism. Source material: blood. This chain connects TRBV7-2 to TRBJ1-2, with TRBD1 matching over 10 bases. The CDR3 DNA reads as TGTGCCAGCAGCAGGCGAAGAGGGACAGGGGCTTTGCGTAAATATGGCTACACCTTC. Amino acids: CASSRRRGTGALRKYGYTF.